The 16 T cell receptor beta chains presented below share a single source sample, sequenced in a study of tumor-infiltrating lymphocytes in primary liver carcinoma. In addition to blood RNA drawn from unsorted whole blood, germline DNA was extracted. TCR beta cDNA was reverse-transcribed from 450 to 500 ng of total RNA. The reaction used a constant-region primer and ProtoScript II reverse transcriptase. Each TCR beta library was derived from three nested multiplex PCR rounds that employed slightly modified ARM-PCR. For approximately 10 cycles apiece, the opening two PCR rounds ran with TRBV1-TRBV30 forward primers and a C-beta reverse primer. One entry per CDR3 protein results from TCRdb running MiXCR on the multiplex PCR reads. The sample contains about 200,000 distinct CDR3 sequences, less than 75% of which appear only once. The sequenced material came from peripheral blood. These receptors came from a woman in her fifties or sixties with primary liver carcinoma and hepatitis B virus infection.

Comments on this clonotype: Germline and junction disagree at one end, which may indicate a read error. CDR3 sequence (DNA): TGTGCCATCAGTGTAACTGGGCAAGGGACCCAGTACTTC. Its translation is CAISVTGQGTQYF. The chain is built from TRBV28 and TRBJ2-5, with D hard to call. The CDR3 contains 13 residues. The germline V gene has CDR1 MDHEN and CDR2 SYDVKM. Together with reference TRBV28 and TRBJ2-5, the CDR3 gives the full variable domain: DVKVTQSSRYLVKRTGEKVFLECVQDMDHENMFWYRQDPGLGLRLIYFSYDVKMKEKGDIPEGYSVSREKKERFSLILESASTNQTSMYLCAISVTGQGTQYFGPGTRLLVL.

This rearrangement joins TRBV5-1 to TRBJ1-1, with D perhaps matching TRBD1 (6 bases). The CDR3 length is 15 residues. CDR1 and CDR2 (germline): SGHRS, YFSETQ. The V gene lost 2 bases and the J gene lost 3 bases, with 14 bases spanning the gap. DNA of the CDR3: TGCGCCAGCAGCTTTACAGGGTCGGGGGACACTGAAGCTTTCTTT. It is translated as CASSFTGSGDTEAFF.

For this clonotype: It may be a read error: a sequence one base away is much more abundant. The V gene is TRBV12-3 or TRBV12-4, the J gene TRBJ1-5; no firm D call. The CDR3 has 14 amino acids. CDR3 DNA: TGTGCCAGCAGTTTAGAAGGAAGGGCACAGCCCCGGCATTTT. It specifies CASSLEGRAQPRHF.

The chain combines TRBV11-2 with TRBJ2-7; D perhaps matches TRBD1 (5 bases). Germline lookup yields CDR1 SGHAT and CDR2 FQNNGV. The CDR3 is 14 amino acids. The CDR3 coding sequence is TGTGCCAGCAGCTCCAATCGCAGGGTTCTCGAGCACTACGTC. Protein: CASSSNRRVLEHYV.

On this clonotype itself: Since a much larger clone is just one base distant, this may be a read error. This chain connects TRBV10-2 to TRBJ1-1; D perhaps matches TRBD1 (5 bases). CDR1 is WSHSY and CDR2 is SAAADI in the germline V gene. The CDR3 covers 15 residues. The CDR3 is CPSRSTSREGAGAFF. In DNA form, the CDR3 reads TGCCCCAGCAGAAGTACGTCTAGGGAAGGGGCTGGAGCTTTCTTT.

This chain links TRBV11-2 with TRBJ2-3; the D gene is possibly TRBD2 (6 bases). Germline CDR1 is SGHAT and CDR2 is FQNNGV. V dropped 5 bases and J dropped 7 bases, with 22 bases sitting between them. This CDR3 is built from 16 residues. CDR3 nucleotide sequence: TGTGCCAGCAGCACACAGACTAGTGGGAGACAAAATACGCAGTATTTT. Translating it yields CASSTQTSGRQNTQYF.

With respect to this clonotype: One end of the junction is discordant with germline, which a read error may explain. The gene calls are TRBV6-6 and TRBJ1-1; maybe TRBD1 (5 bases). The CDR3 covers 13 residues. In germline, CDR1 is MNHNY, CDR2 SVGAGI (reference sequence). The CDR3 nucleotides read TGTGCCAGCAGCCCACGACAGAACACTGAAGCTTCCTTT. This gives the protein CASSPRQNTEASF.

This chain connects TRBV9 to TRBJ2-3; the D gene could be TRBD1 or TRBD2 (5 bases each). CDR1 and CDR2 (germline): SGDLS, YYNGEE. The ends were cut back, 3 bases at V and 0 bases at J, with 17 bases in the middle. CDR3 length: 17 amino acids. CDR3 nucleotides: TGTGCCAGCAGCGCCGCCTCGGGGACGAGTAGCACAGATACGCAGTATTTT. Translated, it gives CASSAASGTSSTDTQYF.

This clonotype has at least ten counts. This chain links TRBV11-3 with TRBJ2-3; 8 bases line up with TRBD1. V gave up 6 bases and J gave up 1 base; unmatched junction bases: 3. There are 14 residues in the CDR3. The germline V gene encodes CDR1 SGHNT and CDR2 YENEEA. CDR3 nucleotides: TGTGCCAGCAGGACAGGGGCTGGCACAGATACGCAGTATTTT. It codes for CASRTGAGTDTQYF.

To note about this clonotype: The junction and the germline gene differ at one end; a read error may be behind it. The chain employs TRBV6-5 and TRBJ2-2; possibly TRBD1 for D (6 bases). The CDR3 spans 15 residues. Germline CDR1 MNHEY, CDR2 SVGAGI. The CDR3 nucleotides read TGTGGCAGCAGATGGGGGCTAGGGGCCACCGGGGAGCTGTTTTTT. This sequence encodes CGSRWGLGATGELFF.

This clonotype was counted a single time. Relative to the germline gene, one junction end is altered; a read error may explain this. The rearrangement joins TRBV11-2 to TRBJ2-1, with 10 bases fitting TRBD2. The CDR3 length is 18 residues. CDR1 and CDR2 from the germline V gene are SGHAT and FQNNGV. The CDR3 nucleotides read TGTGCCAGTAGCTTAGATTCCTCCCTAGCGGGAGTTTTCAATGAGCAGTTCTTC. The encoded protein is CASSLDSSLAGVFNEQFF.

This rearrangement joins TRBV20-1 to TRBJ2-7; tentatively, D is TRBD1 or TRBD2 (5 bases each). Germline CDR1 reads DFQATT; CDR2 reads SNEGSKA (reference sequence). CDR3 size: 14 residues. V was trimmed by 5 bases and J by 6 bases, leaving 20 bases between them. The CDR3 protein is CSAQTPGLPPEQYF. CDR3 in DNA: TGCAGTGCTCAAACCCCGGGGCTCCCGCCCGAGCAGTACTTC.

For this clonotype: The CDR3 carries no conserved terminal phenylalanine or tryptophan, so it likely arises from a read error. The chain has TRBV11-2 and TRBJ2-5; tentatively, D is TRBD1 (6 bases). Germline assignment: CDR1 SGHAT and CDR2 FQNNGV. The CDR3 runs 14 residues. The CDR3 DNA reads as TGTGTCAGCAGCTTAGGGGACACAAGGGAGACCCAGTACTAC. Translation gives CVSSLGDTRETQYY.

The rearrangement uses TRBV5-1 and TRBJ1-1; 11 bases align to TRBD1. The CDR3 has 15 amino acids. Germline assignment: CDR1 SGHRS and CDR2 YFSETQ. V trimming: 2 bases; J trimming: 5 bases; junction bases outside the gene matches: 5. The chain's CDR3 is CASSLWTGGETEAFF. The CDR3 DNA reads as TGCGCCAGCAGCTTATGGACAGGGGGCGAAACTGAAGCTTTCTTT.

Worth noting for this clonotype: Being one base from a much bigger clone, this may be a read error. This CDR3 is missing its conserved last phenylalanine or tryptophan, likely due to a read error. The CDR3 coding sequence is TGTGCCAGCAGCTTGGAGACTAGTAATGAGCAGTTCCTC. It translates to CASSLETSNEQFL. The genes are TRBV5-4 and TRBJ2-1; D perhaps matches TRBD2 (6 bases). There are 13 residues in the CDR3. Trimming took 0 bases from V and 7 from J, leaving 8 bases between them. CDR1 SGHNT and CDR2 YYREEE come from the germline V gene (reference sequence).

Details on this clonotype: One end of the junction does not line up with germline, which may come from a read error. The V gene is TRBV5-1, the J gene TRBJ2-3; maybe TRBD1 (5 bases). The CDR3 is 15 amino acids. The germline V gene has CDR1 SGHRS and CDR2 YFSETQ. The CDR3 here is CASSKQVAATDTKYF. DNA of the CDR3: TGCGCCAGCAGCAAACAGGTAGCAGCCACAGATACGAAGTATTTT.